This is a list of T cell receptor beta chains from one sample in a study of T cells after posttransplantation cyclophosphamide. Measured with immunoSEQ multiplex PCR; TCRdb has only the in-frame clones, and not every one. The sample records 25,000 to 30,000 clones, 86% being singletons. Sequenced input: PBMCs. The receptors were gathered from a man in his fifties or sixties. CDR3s include the opening cysteine and the closing phenylalanine or tryptophan. The D gene is left open where the match is weak. The listing skips clone size in some rows; elsewhere it reads once, few, many or a size class.

J gene: TRBJ1-2; V gene: TRBV7-8; CDR3 length: 13; D gene: NA; clone size: NA; CDR3 DNA: TGTGCCAGCAGCTTAGCGATAAGGGGTGGCTACACCTTC; CDR3 protein: CASSLAIRGGYTF
J gene: TRBJ1-5; V gene: TRBV7-6; CDR3 length: 13; D gene: TRBD1; clone size: NA; CDR3 DNA: TGTGCCAGCAGCTTAGGGGAGACAGGGCACCAGCATTTT; CDR3 protein: CASSLGETGHQHF
J gene: TRBJ1-2; V gene: TRBV28; CDR3 length: 15; D gene: NA; clone size: NA; CDR3 DNA: TGTGCCAGCAGTTTAAATGTAAATTTGCGGGGGGGCTACACCTTC; CDR3 protein: CASSLNVNLRGGYTF
J gene: TRBJ1-2; V gene: TRBV6-1; CDR3 length: 14; D gene: NA; clone size: NA; CDR3 DNA: TGTGCCAGCAGTGCAGGGGACCGGGCTTCGGGCTACACCTTC; CDR3 protein: CASSAGDRASGYTF
J gene: TRBJ2-4; V gene: TRBV6-4; CDR3 length: 19; D gene: TRBD2; clone size: NA; CDR3 DNA: TGTGCCACCCCTTACATGGGCGGGGGGGCCCTCGGGGCCAAAAACATTCAGTACTTC; CDR3 protein: CATPYMGGGALGAKNIQYF
J gene: TRBJ2-5; V gene: TRBV28; CDR3 length: 14; D gene: TRBD1; clone size: NA; CDR3 DNA: TGTGCCAGCGGTAGGACAGGTACGCCAGAGACCCAGTACTTC; CDR3 protein: CASGRTGTPETQYF
J gene: TRBJ2-3; V gene: TRBV10-3; CDR3 length: 13; D gene: NA; clone size: NA; CDR3 DNA: TGTGCCATCAGTCCTCCTAGCACAGATACGCAGTATTTT; CDR3 protein: CAISPPSTDTQYF
J gene: TRBJ2-7; V gene: TRBV21-1; CDR3 length: 13; D gene: NA; clone size: NA; CDR3 DNA: TGTGCCAGCAGAATACCAGGGGGATACGAGCAGTACTTC; CDR3 protein: CASRIPGGYEQYF
J gene: TRBJ2-2; V gene: TRBV28; CDR3 length: 13; D gene: NA; clone size: NA; CDR3 DNA: TGTGCCAGCTGGGGAGTAAGCACCGGGGAGCTGTTTTTT; CDR3 protein: CASWGVSTGELFF
J gene: TRBJ1-2; V gene: TRBV7-2; CDR3 length: 16; D gene: TRBD1; clone size: NA; CDR3 DNA: TGTGCCAGCAGCTTAGGGGGACAGGGGCGCCACTATGGCTACACCTTC; CDR3 protein: CASSLGGQGRHYGYTF
J gene: TRBJ2-1; V gene: TRBV11-3; CDR3 length: 16; D gene: TRBD1; clone size: NA; CDR3 DNA: TGTGCCAGCAGCCCCCGGGACAGGGTCTCCTACAATGAGCAGTTCTTC; CDR3 protein: CASSPRDRVSYNEQFF
J gene: TRBJ2-7; V gene: TRBV6-5; CDR3 length: 13; D gene: NA; clone size: NA; CDR3 DNA: TGTGCCAGCAGTAATGGACTTACGTACGAGCAGTACTTC; CDR3 protein: CASSNGLTYEQYF
J gene: TRBJ2-5; V gene: TRBV5-1; CDR3 length: 15; D gene: NA; clone size: NA; CDR3 DNA: TGCGCCAGCAGCTTTGTGACAGGTTCGACAGAGACCCAGTACTTC; CDR3 protein: CASSFVTGSTETQYF
J gene: TRBJ2-1; V gene: TRBV6-5; CDR3 length: 15; D gene: TRBD2; clone size: NA; CDR3 DNA: TGTGCCAGCAGCCCGACTAGCGGGACCCCAAATGAGCAGTTCTTC; CDR3 protein: CASSPTSGTPNEQFF
J gene: TRBJ2-3; V gene: TRBV2; CDR3 length: 14; D gene: NA; clone size: once; CDR3 DNA: TGTGCCAGCAGTGCCCAGGCGGGAAGAGATACGCAGTATTTT; CDR3 protein: CASSAQAGRDTQYF
J gene: TRBJ2-2; V gene: TRBV2; CDR3 length: 12; D gene: NA; clone size: NA; CDR3 DNA: TGTGCCAGCACTCCGGACACCGGGGAGCTGTTTTTT; CDR3 protein: CASTPDTGELFF
J gene: TRBJ2-3; V gene: TRBV19; CDR3 length: 16; D gene: TRBD2; clone size: once; CDR3 DNA: TGTGCCAGTAGTATAGGGACTAGCGGGGTTCTAGATACGCAGTATTTT; CDR3 protein: CASSIGTSGVLDTQYF
J gene: TRBJ2-7; V gene: TRBV9; CDR3 length: 14; D gene: NA; clone size: NA; CDR3 DNA: TGTGCCGGCAGCGTGGAGGGTTTTCCCTACGAGCAGTACTTC; CDR3 protein: CAGSVEGFPYEQYF
J gene: TRBJ1-3; V gene: TRBV2; CDR3 length: 16; D gene: TRBD1; clone size: NA; CDR3 DNA: TGTGCCAGCAGTGTAACGACAGGGGGTACTGGAAACACCATATATTTT; CDR3 protein: CASSVTTGGTGNTIYF
J gene: TRBJ1-1; V gene: TRBV5-6; CDR3 length: 15; D gene: NA; clone size: few; CDR3 DNA: TGTGCCAGCAGCCGTAGACCCGCCTGGGAGGCTGAAGCTTTCTTT; CDR3 protein: CASSRRPAWEAEAFF
J gene: TRBJ2-1; V gene: TRBV9; CDR3 length: 16; D gene: NA; clone size: NA; CDR3 DNA: TGTGCCAGCAGCCTGGGGGCCAGCGAGGCCTACAATGAGCAGTTCTTC; CDR3 protein: CASSLGASEAYNEQFF
J gene: TRBJ2-7; V gene: TRBV7-2; CDR3 length: 17; D gene: TRBD2; clone size: NA; CDR3 DNA: TGTGCCAGCAGCGGCCCCTTGCGGGGGGCGAAAAGCTACGAGCAGTACTTC; CDR3 protein: CASSGPLRGAKSYEQYF
J gene: TRBJ1-2; V gene: TRBV29-1; CDR3 length: 12; D gene: NA; clone size: NA; CDR3 DNA: TGCAGCGCAACAGGATCTAACTATGGCTACACCTTC; CDR3 protein: CSATGSNYGYTF
J gene: TRBJ2-5; V gene: TRBV7-9; CDR3 length: 16; D gene: TRBD2; clone size: NA; CDR3 DNA: TGTGCCAGCAGCTTAGCGCTAGCGGGGGGTCAAGAGACCCAGTACTTC; CDR3 protein: CASSLALAGGQETQYF
J gene: TRBJ2-1; V gene: TRBV6-5; CDR3 length: 13; D gene: NA; clone size: NA; CDR3 DNA: TGTGCCAGCAGTTATGTGTACGAGGATGAGCAGTTCTTC; CDR3 protein: CASSYVYEDEQFF
J gene: TRBJ2-5; V gene: TRBV11-1; CDR3 length: 16; D gene: NA; clone size: NA; CDR3 DNA: TGTGCCAGCAGCTTAGCCCCCACCTTACTCCAAGAGACCCAGTACTTC; CDR3 protein: CASSLAPTLLQETQYF
J gene: TRBJ1-1; V gene: TRBV18; CDR3 length: 12; D gene: NA; clone size: NA; CDR3 DNA: TGTGCCAGCTCCCAGAGGGACACTGAAGCTTTCTTT; CDR3 protein: CASSQRDTEAFF
J gene: TRBJ2-5; V gene: TRBV6-1; CDR3 length: 14; D gene: NA; clone size: few; CDR3 DNA: TGTGCCAGCAGTGAAGTCAGGGGCAGGGAGACCCAGTACTTC; CDR3 protein: CASSEVRGRETQYF
J gene: TRBJ2-7; V gene: TRBV18; CDR3 length: 13; D gene: NA; clone size: NA; CDR3 DNA: TGTGCCAGCTCACCCCCCAATCTCCCGGGGAAGTACTTC; CDR3 protein: CASSPPNLPGKYF
J gene: TRBJ2-7; V gene: TRBV6-5; CDR3 length: 14; D gene: TRBD1; clone size: NA; CDR3 DNA: TGTGCCAGCAGTCGGGGACAGGGGATCAACGAGCAGTACTTC; CDR3 protein: CASSRGQGINEQYF
J gene: TRBJ1-3; V gene: TRBV28; CDR3 length: 16; D gene: NA; clone size: NA; CDR3 DNA: TGTGCCAGCAGTTTCAAGGGGGAGAGGTCTGGAAACACCATATATTTT; CDR3 protein: CASSFKGERSGNTIYF
J gene: TRBJ2-7; V gene: TRBV7-9; CDR3 length: 14; D gene: TRBD1; clone size: few; CDR3 DNA: TGTGCCAGCAGCACCCGACAGGGGGCTATCGAGCAGTACTTC; CDR3 protein: CASSTRQGAIEQYF
J gene: TRBJ1-2; V gene: TRBV18; CDR3 length: 13; D gene: NA; clone size: NA; CDR3 DNA: TGTGCCAGCTCACCAAACAGGGACGGTGGCTACACCTTC; CDR3 protein: CASSPNRDGGYTF
J gene: TRBJ1-3; V gene: TRBV7-2; CDR3 length: 13; D gene: NA; clone size: NA; CDR3 DNA: TGTGCCAGCAGCCCCTCACTTGGAAACACCATATATTTT; CDR3 protein: CASSPSLGNTIYF
J gene: TRBJ2-7; V gene: TRBV9; CDR3 length: 16; D gene: NA; clone size: once; CDR3 DNA: TGTGCCAGCAGCCCGGCGGGGAACAGAGGGACCTACGAGCAGTACTTC; CDR3 protein: CASSPAGNRGTYEQYF
J gene: TRBJ2-7; V gene: TRBV7-2; CDR3 length: 16; D gene: TRBD2; clone size: NA; CDR3 DNA: TGTGCCAGCAGCTTAACTAGCGGGAGGCCCCCCTACGAGCAGTACTTC; CDR3 protein: CASSLTSGRPPYEQYF
J gene: TRBJ1-1; V gene: TRBV27; CDR3 length: 13; D gene: TRBD1; clone size: NA; CDR3 DNA: TGTGCCAGCAGTTTAGACAGGGACACTGAAGCTTTCTTT; CDR3 protein: CASSLDRDTEAFF
J gene: TRBJ2-7; V gene: TRBV29-1; CDR3 length: 13; D gene: NA; clone size: NA; CDR3 DNA: TGCAGCGCCTGGGGGGCGGGAGTAGGTGAGCAGTACTTC; CDR3 protein: CSAWGAGVGEQYF
J gene: TRBJ2-7; V gene: TRBV7-2; CDR3 length: 13; D gene: TRBD2; clone size: NA; CDR3 DNA: TGTGCCAGCAGCTCAACAGGACTAGGGGAGCAGTACTTC; CDR3 protein: CASSSTGLGEQYF
J gene: TRBJ1-5; V gene: TRBV5-1; CDR3 length: 13; D gene: NA; clone size: NA; CDR3 DNA: TGCGCCAGCAGCTTGTATAGAAATCAGCCCCAGCATTTT; CDR3 protein: CASSLYRNQPQHF
J gene: TRBJ2-1; V gene: TRBV19; CDR3 length: 12; D gene: NA; clone size: NA; CDR3 DNA: TGTGCCAGTGGTTGGGAGGACGGTGAGCAGTTCTTC; CDR3 protein: CASGWEDGEQFF
J gene: TRBJ1-1; V gene: TRBV7-9; CDR3 length: 17; D gene: NA; clone size: NA; CDR3 DNA: TGTGCCAGCAGCTTACTGGTCCAGGAAGGTTGGAACACTGAAGCTTTCTTT; CDR3 protein: CASSLLVQEGWNTEAFF
J gene: TRBJ2-7; V gene: TRBV7-2; CDR3 length: 13; D gene: NA; clone size: NA; CDR3 DNA: TGTGCCAGCAGCCCCCGGGACACCTACGAGCAGTACTTC; CDR3 protein: CASSPRDTYEQYF
J gene: TRBJ2-5; V gene: TRBV19; CDR3 length: 15; D gene: TRBD2; clone size: NA; CDR3 DNA: TGTGCCAGTAGTATAGTCGGGGGGGATATCGGGACCCAGTACTTC; CDR3 protein: CASSIVGGDIGTQYF
J gene: TRBJ2-1; V gene: TRBV7-2; CDR3 length: 13; D gene: NA; clone size: NA; CDR3 DNA: TGTGCCAGCGGCCCGAGGGCCTACAATGAGCAGTTCTTC; CDR3 protein: CASGPRAYNEQFF
J gene: TRBJ2-7; V gene: TRBV19; CDR3 length: 14; D gene: NA; clone size: NA; CDR3 DNA: TGTGCCAGTAGTATAGACGGCAGGGGGGACGAGCAGTACTTC; CDR3 protein: CASSIDGRGDEQYF
J gene: TRBJ2-5; V gene: TRBV7-3; CDR3 length: 14; D gene: NA; clone size: NA; CDR3 DNA: TGTGCCAGCAGCCACCGCGGGTCCCAAGAGACCCAGTACTTC; CDR3 protein: CASSHRGSQETQYF
J gene: TRBJ2-1; V gene: TRBV2; CDR3 length: 12; D gene: NA; clone size: NA; CDR3 DNA: TGTGCCAGCACCACCTTAGACAATGAGCAGTTCTTC; CDR3 protein: CASTTLDNEQFF